These T cell receptor beta chains were read from a single sample in a study of CD8 T cells in Susac syndrome. In TCRdb, the immunoSEQ multiplex PCR reads were re-called with MiXCR into one record per CDR3 protein. The table includes roughly 180,000 distinct CDR3 sequences, approximately 93% detected once. Sequences were obtained from CD4+ T cells from PBMCs. Every receptor here comes from a human donor with multiple sclerosis. CDR3s include the opening cysteine and the closing phenylalanine or tryptophan. Fields, in order: V gene, D gene, clone size, J gene, CDR3 protein, CDR3 DNA. D genes are given only for firm matches. Clone size is given for some rows only: seen once, a few or many times, or a class if the clone is expanded.

>TRBV20-1|TRBD2|NA|TRBJ2-7
CSARGASGAYEQYF
TGCAGTGCCAGGGGGGCTAGCGGGGCTTACGAGCAGTACTTC
>TRBV6-6|NA|once|TRBJ1-2
CASSLEGGVYGYTF
TGTGCCAGCAGTCTGGAGGGAGGGGTCTATGGCTACACCTTC
>TRBV20-1|TRBD1|NA|TRBJ1-2
CSARNPDRGDDGYTF
TGCAGTGCTAGAAATCCTGACAGGGGTGACGATGGCTACACCTTC
>TRBV6-6|NA|NA|TRBJ2-7
CASSPGGQMGSGEQYF
TGTGCCAGCAGCCCCGGGGGGCAGATGGGGTCGGGAGAGCAGTACTTC
>TRBV19|NA|NA|TRBJ2-4
CASQTRGWAAKNIQYF
TGTGCCAGTCAAACCCGGGGTTGGGCAGCAAAAAACATTCAGTACTTC
>TRBV5-1|NA|NA|TRBJ1-2
CASSLAGQGSGGYTF
TGCGCCAGCAGCTTGGCCGGTCAGGGCTCAGGTGGCTACACCTTC
>TRBV24-1|NA|NA|TRBJ2-3
CATSDGGMVTQYF
TGTGCCACCAGTGATGGGGGTATGGTCACGCAGTATTTT
>TRBV29-1|NA|NA|TRBJ1-2
CSVENSSPYGYTF
TGCAGCGTTGAAAACAGCTCCCCATATGGCTACACCTTC
>TRBV5-1|TRBD2|NA|TRBJ2-1
CASSLGGLAGYNEQFF
TGCGCCAGCAGCTTGGGAGGTCTAGCGGGCTACAATGAGCAGTTCTTC
>TRBV27|NA|NA|TRBJ2-1
CASSPYGHSSYNEQFF
TGTGCCAGCAGTCCCTATGGGCATAGCTCCTACAATGAGCAGTTCTTC
>TRBV5-1|NA|NA|TRBJ1-2
CASSLGGQGYTF
TGCGCCAGCAGCTTGGGGGGGCAGGGCTACACCTTC
>TRBV12-3/TRBV12-4|NA|once|TRBJ2-7
CASSYGRGVYEQYF
TGTGCCAGCAGTTACGGTCGCGGGGTTTACGAGCAGTACTTC
>TRBV30|TRBD1|NA|TRBJ2-1
CAADRVQQFF
TGTGCCGCGGACAGGGTGCAGCAGTTCTTC
>TRBV10-2|NA|NA|TRBJ2-2
CASSGTAGGTGELFF
TGCGCCAGCAGTGGTACCGCCGGAGGCACCGGGGAGCTGTTTTTT
>TRBV20-1|TRBD2|NA|TRBJ2-7
CSATRGTPGGEQYF
TGCAGTGCTACCCGAGGGACCCCGGGGGGCGAGCAGTACTTC
>TRBV11-1|NA|NA|TRBJ1-2
CASSFEGSRGGYTF
TGTGCCAGCAGCTTCGAGGGATCCCGAGGTGGCTACACCTTC
>TRBV25-1|TRBD1|NA|TRBJ2-3
CASSLQGAPTDTQYF
TGTGCCAGCAGCCTACAGGGGGCCCCCACAGATACGCAGTATTTT
>TRBV6-2/TRBV6-3|TRBD2|NA|TRBJ2-1
CASHWREGPYNEQFF
TGTGCCAGCCATTGGCGGGAGGGCCCCTACAATGAGCAGTTCTTC
>TRBV28|NA|NA|TRBJ1-5
CASSFLTAPQYQPQHF
TGTGCCAGCAGTTTTTTAACGGCGCCCCAATATCAGCCCCAGCATTTT
>TRBV11-2|NA|NA|TRBJ2-7
CASSYGTSEQYF
TGTGCCAGCAGCTACGGGACATCCGAGCAGTACTTC
>TRBV5-1|TRBD1|NA|TRBJ1-1
CASSGGDRARSNEAFF
TGCGCCAGCAGCGGGGGGGACAGGGCCCGGTCTAATGAAGCTTTCTTT
>TRBV5-1|NA|NA|TRBJ1-6
CASSLTGTPSPLHF
TGCGCCAGCAGCTTGACCGGGACACCATCACCCCTCCACTTT
>TRBV12-3/TRBV12-4|TRBD2|NA|TRBJ2-5
CASSRGSGGLETQYF
TGTGCCAGCAGTCGAGGTAGCGGGGGTTTAGAGACCCAGTACTTC
>TRBV5-1|TRBD2|NA|TRBJ2-4
CASSRLGGDKNIQYF
TGCGCCAGCAGCCGTTTGGGGGGGGATAAAAACATTCAGTACTTC
>TRBV7-2|NA|NA|TRBJ2-7
CASSLVAREQYF
TGTGCCAGCAGCTTAGTTGCTAGGGAGCAGTACTTC
>TRBV19|NA|NA|TRBJ2-3
CASSTHMSTDTQYF
TGTGCCAGTAGTACTCACATGAGCACAGATACGCAGTATTTT
>TRBV5-1|NA|NA|TRBJ2-4
CASSRPRTDLAKNIQYF
TGCGCCAGCAGCCGACCTCGGACAGATCTAGCCAAAAACATTCAGTACTTC
>TRBV4-3|NA|once|TRBJ2-2
CASSPRPRGADTGELFF
TGCGCCAGCAGCCCGCGGCCCAGGGGGGCCGACACCGGGGAGCTGTTTTTT
>TRBV9|NA|few|TRBJ2-7
CASSLEMGYEQYF
TGTGCCAGTTCTTTGGAGATGGGCTACGAGCAGTACTTC
>TRBV20-1|NA|NA|TRBJ2-2
CSALGADSNTGELFF
TGCAGTGCTCTTGGGGCGGATTCTAATACCGGGGAGCTGTTTTTT
>TRBV3-1|NA|NA|TRBJ2-2
CASSPRTSEGPGSCFF
NA
>TRBV6-5|NA|NA|TRBJ2-6
CASRKGTFGANVLTF
TGTGCCAGCAGAAAAGGGACGTTTGGGGCCAACGTCCTGACTTTC
>TRBV10-3|NA|few|TRBJ2-7
CAIREGTPGSYEQYF
TGTGCCATCAGAGAAGGGACGCCAGGAAGCTACGAGCAGTACTTC
>TRBV20-1|TRBD2|NA|TRBJ2-3
CSARGPGLPGDTQYF
TGCAGTGCTAGAGGACCGGGACTACCAGGGGATACGCAGTATTTT
>TRBV3-1|TRBD2|NA|TRBJ2-1
CASTTGLLAGYNEQFF
TGTGCCAGCACCACAGGGTTACTAGCGGGGTACAATGAGCAGTTCTTC
>TRBV10-3|NA|NA|TRBJ1-5
CAIRTDQYQPQHF
TGTGCCATCAGAACAGACCAGTATCAGCCCCAGCATTTT
>TRBV12-3/TRBV12-4|NA|NA|TRBJ2-7
CASSSRGLNGLAYEQYF
TGTGCCAGCAGTTCCAGGGGACTGAATGGACTAGCCTACGAGCAGTACTTC
>TRBV11-2|NA|once|TRBJ1-1
CASSLAVITEAFF
TGTGCCAGCAGCTTAGCTGTGATCACTGAAGCTTTCTTT
>TRBV5-1|NA|NA|TRBJ1-5
CASSLERDQPQHF
TGCGCCAGCAGCTTGGAGAGGGATCAGCCCCAGCATTTT
>TRBV5-1|TRBD2|NA|TRBJ2-3
CASSLETGGSDTQYF
TGCGCCAGCAGCTTGGAGACCGGGGGGTCAGATACGCAGTATTTT
>TRBV5-4|TRBD2|NA|TRBJ2-1
CASSTGLAGDYNEQFF
TGTGCCAGCAGCACCGGGCTAGCGGGGGACTACAATGAGCAGTTCTTC
>TRBV7-2|TRBD2|NA|TRBJ2-1
CASTTGTSAYNEQFF
TGTGCCAGCACCACTGGGACTAGCGCGTACAATGAGCAGTTCTTC
>TRBV20-1|TRBD2|NA|TRBJ2-1
CSAVRPSGTEQFF
TGCAGTGCTGTGCGGCCAAGCGGGACTGAGCAGTTCTTC
>TRBV6-2/TRBV6-3|NA|few|TRBJ1-1
CASSWRENTEAFF
TGTGCCAGCTCCTGGAGGGAGAACACTGAAGCTTTCTTT
>TRBV7-3|NA|NA|TRBJ2-6
CASSQRAESWRGANVLTF
TGTGCCAGCAGCCAGCGCGCAGAATCCTGGCGGGGGGCCAACGTCCTGACTTTC
>TRBV30|TRBD1|NA|TRBJ2-3
CAWGLMTGKDTQYF
TGTGCCTGGGGCCTCATGACAGGGAAAGATACGCAGTATTTT
>TRBV11-2|NA|NA|TRBJ2-1
CASSFGGLDMPNSYNEQFF
TGTGCCAGCAGCTTCGGGGGGCTCGATATGCCTAACTCCTACAATGAGCAGTTCTTC
>TRBV23-1|NA|once|TRBJ1-5
CASSQCWTYSNQPQHF
TGCGCCAGCAGTCAATGCTGGACATATAGCAATCAGCCCCAGCATTTT
>TRBV5-1|NA|NA|TRBJ1-2
CASSLDPTQGRGYGYTF
TGCGCCAGCAGCTTGGATCCTACCCAGGGCAGGGGCTATGGCTACACCTTC
>TRBV12-3/TRBV12-4|TRBD2|NA|TRBJ2-3
CASSSSPSGRDLDTQYF
TGTGCCAGCAGTTCCTCCCCCAGCGGGAGAGACCTAGATACGCAGTATTTT
>TRBV3-1|NA|NA|TRBJ2-1
CASSQAWEGAGEQFF
TGTGCCAGCAGCCAAGCGTGGGAGGGGGCGGGAGAGCAGTTCTTC
>TRBV7-2|TRBD1|NA|TRBJ1-2
CASSMGTGSGGYTF
TGTGCCAGCAGCATGGGGACAGGGAGTGGGGGCTACACCTTC
>TRBV6-1|NA|NA|TRBJ2-7
CASSGGQAVLEQYF
TGTGCCAGCAGTGGGGGGCAGGCGGTTTTAGAGCAGTACTTC
>TRBV12-3/TRBV12-4|TRBD1|NA|TRBJ2-5
CASTDRGLGETQYF
TGTGCCAGCACCGACAGGGGCCTTGGGGAGACCCAGTACTTC
>TRBV20-1|TRBD2|NA|TRBJ2-3
CSARGASGSTDTQYF
TGCAGTGCAAGAGGGGCTAGCGGATCCACAGATACGCAGTATTTT
>TRBV2|NA|NA|TRBJ2-2
CASRSLFGGELFF
TGTGCCAGCCGGAGCCTATTCGGCGGGGAGCTGTTTTTT
>TRBV12-3/TRBV12-4|NA|NA|TRBJ2-5
CASSFRQQETQYF
TGTGCCAGCAGTTTCCGACAACAAGAGACCCAGTACTTC
>TRBV3-1|TRBD1|NA|TRBJ2-7
CASSPRDRLTYEQYF
TGTGCCAGCAGCCCCCGGGACAGGCTAACCTACGAGCAGTACTTC
>TRBV6-1|NA|NA|TRBJ1-5
CASSEVGYQPQHF
TGTGCCAGCAGTGAAGTGGGATATCAGCCCCAGCATTTT
>TRBV5-6|NA|NA|TRBJ1-5
CASSRGVTGTYSQPQHF
TGTGCCAGCAGCCGGGGGGTCACAGGCACGTACAGTCAGCCCCAGCATTTT